These 9 T cell receptor beta chains were all obtained from the same sample, sequenced in a study of cytomegalovirus exposure and HLA in healthy donors. The PCR employed 60 Vbeta primers together with 13 Jbeta primers. Assay used: immunoSEQ multiplex PCR; TCRdb lists only in-frame clones, some missing. Of over 130,000 clones listed, more than 75% were seen once; the top ten hold about 6.8%. Material: PBMCs. Receptor source: a middle-aged woman in good health and CMV-seropositive.

The chain recombines TRBV7-9 with TRBJ2-7; D may be TRBD2 (6 bases). With 6 bases removed from V and 2 bases from J, the gap between germline ends came to 11 bases. In germline, CDR1 is SEHNR, CDR2 FQNEAQ (reference sequence). The CDR3 extends over 13 amino acids. CDR3 in DNA: TGTGCCAGCAGGCCCCGGGGGACCTACGAGCAGTACTTC. The encoded protein is CASRPRGTYEQYF.

This clone was counted a few times. This same CDR3 is encoded by further DNA sequences in the sample. This chain links TRBV30 with TRBJ1-1; D unclear. Looked up from germline, CDR1 is GTSNPN and CDR2 is SVGIG (reference sequence). This CDR3 region has 14 residues. V was pared by 0 bases and J by 0 bases, with 8 bases between. The CDR3 loop reads CAWSVSGVNTEAFF. The CDR3 DNA is TGTGCCTGGAGTGTTTCCGGGGTGAACACTGAAGCTTTCTTT.

V usage is TRBV29-1 and J usage is TRBJ2-3; TRBD2 matches 9 bases. CDR1 and CDR2 from the germline V gene are SQVTM and ANQGSEA. V lost 3 bases, J lost 1 base, and 5 bases stayed unmatched. CDR3 length equals 15 residues. This CDR3 reads CSVERAGGGTDTQYF. CDR3 nucleotides: TGCAGCGTTGAGCGAGCGGGAGGTGGCACAGATACGCAGTATTTT.

CDR3 in DNA: TGTGCCAGCAGCCAGGGACAGGGGCCTGAAAAACTGTTTTTT. It codes for CASSQGQGPEKLFF. V usage is TRBV7-9 and J usage is TRBJ1-4, with 10 bases lining up with TRBD1. V was pared by 5 bases and J by 7 bases, with 4 bases of the junction left unmatched. CDR3 size: 14 residues. Germline assignment: CDR1 SEHNR and CDR2 FQNEAQ (reference sequence).

V gene TRBV5-8 combines with J gene TRBJ2-5, with D unresolved. This CDR3 has 14 amino acids. Germline V gives CDR1 SGHTS, CDR2 YDEGEE. V lost 4 bases and J 7 bases, leaving 17 bases between the germline ends. In DNA, the CDR3 is TGTGCCAGCAGCCCTACTCTCTCTGGTGGGACCCAGTACTTC. It specifies CASSPTLSGGTQYF.

About this clone: The germline gene is not matched at one end of the junction; a read error may be the cause. The CDR3 DNA sequence: TGTTCCAGCAGCCTTGGACTAGCGGGAGGGCCAAATACGCAGTATTTT. It yields the protein CSSSLGLAGGPNTQYF. The chain is built from TRBV7-9 and TRBJ2-3, with TRBD2 matching over 15 bases. The length of the CDR3 is 16 residues. CDR1 is SEHNR, CDR2 FQNEAQ, per germline (reference sequence).

This clone has just a few counts. CDR3 nucleotide sequence: TGTGCCAGCAGTGTCTCTGGCGGGAGAGAGACCCAGTACTTC. It yields the protein CASSVSGGRETQYF. The genes are TRBV25-1 and TRBJ2-5, with 7 bases lining up with TRBD2. The CDR3 length is 14 residues. V shed 4 bases and J 4 bases; nucleotides not matched to a gene: 6. Germline CDR1 is MGHDK and CDR2 is SYGVNS.

J is TRBJ1-2 and V is TRBV9; TRBD1 is a possible D gene (5 bases). The CDR3 covers 20 residues. Trimming removed 3 bases from V and 2 bases from J, with 29 bases in between. The germline CDR1 and CDR2 sequences are SGDLS and YYNGEE. CDR3 DNA: TGTGCCAGCAGCGGGGGGGTTCCCAGAGTGGGGGAAGAACCAAACTATGGCTACACCTTC. It yields the protein CASSGGVPRVGEEPNYGYTF.

The chain couples TRBV27 to TRBJ2-1; D may be TRBD2 (6 bases). Between the trimmed V and J ends, which lost 4 bases and 0 bases, there was a span of 7 bases. Germline values: CDR1 MNHEY, CDR2 SMNVEV (reference sequence). The CDR3 has 14 residues. The CDR3 region has the DNA TGTGCCAGCAGTTGGGACTTCTCCTACAATGAGCAGTTCTTC. It yields the protein CASSWDFSYNEQFF.